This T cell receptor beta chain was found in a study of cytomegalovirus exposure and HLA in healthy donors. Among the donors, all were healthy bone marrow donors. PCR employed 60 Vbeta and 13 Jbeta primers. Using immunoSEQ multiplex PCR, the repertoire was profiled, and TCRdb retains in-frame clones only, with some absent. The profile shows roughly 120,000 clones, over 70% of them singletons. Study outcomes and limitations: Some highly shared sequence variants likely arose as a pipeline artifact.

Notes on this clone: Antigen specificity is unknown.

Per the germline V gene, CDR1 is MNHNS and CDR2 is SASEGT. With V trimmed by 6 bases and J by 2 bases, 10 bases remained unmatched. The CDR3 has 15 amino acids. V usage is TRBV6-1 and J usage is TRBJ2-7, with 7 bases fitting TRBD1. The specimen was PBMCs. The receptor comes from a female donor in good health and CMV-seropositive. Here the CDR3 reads CASRPSSTGTYEQYF. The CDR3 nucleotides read TGTGCCAGCAGACCATCTTCGACAGGGACCTACGAGCAGTACTTC.